The rows below give T cell receptor beta chains drawn from one sample of a study of T cell responses to AZD1222 COVID-19 vaccine. Profiling relied on immunoSEQ multiplex PCR, and the TCRdb table lists in-frame clones only, not all of them. This sample has roughly 200,000 clones, with 80% to 90% found just once. Sequences were derived from peripheral blood, sampled on day 0 of AZD1222 vaccination. Receptor source: an adult in good health. The CDR3 runs from the conserved cysteine through the conserved F or W. D genes are given only for firm matches. Clone size, where shown, is once, few, many, or a class for clones that have expanded.

TRBV7-3,few,TRBJ1-6,NA,CASSYSSYNSPLHF,TGTGCCAGCAGCTACAGCTCCTATAATTCACCCCTCCACTTT
TRBV7-9,NA,TRBJ2-5,TRBD1,CASSADRGETQYF,TGTGCCAGCAGCGCGGACAGGGGAGAGACCCAGTACTTC
TRBV7-2,NA,TRBJ1-1,NA,CASSVSGGTEAFF,TGTGCCAGCAGCGTATCCGGGGGCACTGAAGCTTTCTTT
TRBV6-2/TRBV6-3,NA,TRBJ1-6,NA,CASSSQWSPLHF,TGTGCCAGCAGTTCCCAGTGGTCACCCCTCCACTTT
TRBV19,NA,TRBJ1-4,NA,CASRTGRGSANEKLFF,TGTGCCAGCAGAACAGGGAGAGGCTCGGCTAATGAAAAACTGTTTTTT
TRBV25-1,NA,TRBJ1-1,NA,CASSDEHKNTEAFF,TGTGCCAGCAGTGATGAACACAAGAACACTGAAGCTTTCTTT
TRBV15,once,TRBJ2-5,NA,CATSRPRAEETQYF,TGTGCCACCAGCAGGCCCCGGGCCGAAGAGACCCAGTACTTC
TRBV12-3/TRBV12-4,NA,TRBJ2-7,TRBD1,CASSLTGAVEQYF,TGTGCCAGCAGTTTAACAGGGGCAGTGGAGCAGTACTTC
TRBV10-3,once,TRBJ2-1,NA,CAISDLNEQFF,TGTGCCATCAGTGATCTAAATGAGCAGTTCTTC
TRBV5-1,NA,TRBJ2-3,TRBD1,CASSTGTGGTDTQYF,TGCGCCAGCAGCACCGGGACAGGAGGCACAGATACGCAGTATTTT
TRBV5-1,NA,TRBJ2-1,NA,CASSLDIAGLVNEQFF,TGCGCCAGCAGCTTGGATATCGCAGGGTTGGTGAATGAGCAGTTCTTC
TRBV12-2,NA,TRBJ2-7,NA,CASRLSAPLSSYEQYF,TGTGCAAGTCGCTTATCCGCACCCCTGAGCTCCTACGAGCAGTACTTC
TRBV12-3/TRBV12-4,NA,TRBJ1-1,NA,CASSTGSEAFF,TGTGCCAGCAGCACAGGGAGTGAAGCTTTCTTT
TRBV5-1,NA,TRBJ2-7,TRBD2,CASSNQLAGDYEQYF,TGCGCCAGCAGCAACCAACTAGCGGGGGACTACGAGCAGTACTTC
TRBV5-6,NA,TRBJ1-2,NA,CASSLPAEGYGYTF,TGTGCCAGCAGCTTGCCCGCCGAGGGCTATGGCTACACCTTC
TRBV19,NA,TRBJ1-1,NA,CATHSKTEAFF,TGTGCCACCCATTCTAAGACTGAAGCTTTCTTT
TRBV15,once,TRBJ1-6,NA,CATSGPPGHVNSPLHF,TGTGCCACCAGCGGCCCCCCGGGACACGTCAATTCACCCCTCCACTTT
TRBV4-1,NA,TRBJ2-1,TRBD2,CASSQASGYNEQFF,TGCGCCAGCAGCCAAGCTAGCGGATACAATGAGCAGTTCTTC
TRBV10-3,NA,TRBJ1-2,NA,CAISAESGGYGYTF,TGTGCCATCAGTGCCGAATCGGGAGGGTATGGCTACACCTTC
TRBV7-9,NA,TRBJ2-2,NA,CASSTYKNTGELFF,TGTGCCAGCAGCACGTACAAGAACACCGGGGAGCTGTTTTTT
TRBV29-1,NA,TRBJ2-1,TRBD2,CSGGNNEQFF,TGTAGCGGGGGAAACAATGAGCAGTTCTTC
TRBV28,once,TRBJ2-3,NA,CASSFGGLPTDTQYF,TGTGCCAGCAGTTTTGGAGGGCTCCCCACAGATACGCAGTATTTT
TRBV19,NA,TRBJ2-3,TRBD1,CASSSRTGGADTQYF,TGTGCCAGTAGTTCTAGGACAGGGGGCGCGGATACGCAGTATTTT
TRBV29-1,NA,TRBJ2-7,TRBD1,CSVKTGGLGYEQYF,TGCAGCGTCAAGACAGGGGGATTGGGGTACGAGCAGTACTTC
TRBV7-3,once,TRBJ2-1,NA,CASSSGLGEQFF,TGTGCCAGCAGCTCCGGACTGGGAGAGCAGTTCTTC
TRBV9,NA,TRBJ1-3,TRBD1,CASSVTGSSSGNTIYF,TGTGCCAGCAGCGTGACAGGGTCATCTTCTGGAAACACCATATATTTT
TRBV3-1/TRBV3-2,NA,TRBJ1-4,NA,CASRQQGINEKLFF,TGTGCCAGCAGACAGCAGGGGATTAATGAAAAACTGTTTTTT
TRBV6-5,NA,TRBJ1-2,TRBD1,CASTTGGYGYTF,TGTGCCAGCACCACAGGGGGCTATGGCTACACCTTC
TRBV18,few,TRBJ1-2,NA,CASSPRGENQGYTF,TGTGCCAGCTCACCAAGGGGAGAGAATCAAGGCTACACCTTC
TRBV20-1,NA,TRBJ2-1,TRBD2,CSASTGREVGNEQFF,TGCAGTGCTAGTACCGGGAGGGAGGTGGGGAATGAGCAGTTCTTC
TRBV5-5,NA,TRBJ1-5,TRBD1,CASSIGTGGRQPQHF,TGTGCCAGCAGCATCGGGACAGGGGGCAGACAGCCCCAGCATTTT
TRBV30,NA,TRBJ2-3,TRBD2,CAWSAGGGAPAGTQYF,TGTGCCTGGAGTGCGGGCGGGGGGGCCCCCGCAGGTACGCAGTATTTT
TRBV7-2,NA,TRBJ2-1,NA,CASSLGVNEQFF,TGTGCCAGCAGCTTAGGGGTTAATGAGCAGTTCTTC
TRBV5-4,NA,TRBJ2-7,NA,CASSLDIVYEQYF,TGTGCCAGCAGCTTGGACATCGTCTACGAGCAGTACTTC
TRBV19,NA,TRBJ2-1,TRBD1,CASKGLGTDYFNEQFF,TGTGCCAGTAAGGGTCTCGGGACAGACTATTTCAATGAGCAGTTCTTC
TRBV3-1/TRBV3-2,NA,TRBJ2-2,NA,CASSQVGGRENTGELFF,TGTGCCAGCAGCCAAGTCGGGGGCAGAGAGAACACCGGGGAGCTGTTTTTT
TRBV5-1,NA,TRBJ1-4,NA,CASSSAGTNEKLFF,TGCGCCAGCAGCTCGGCCGGAACTAATGAAAAACTGTTTTTT
TRBV30,NA,TRBJ2-7,TRBD1,CAWGGTGFYEQYF,TGTGCCTGGGGGGGGACAGGTTTTTACGAGCAGTACTTC
TRBV5-4,NA,TRBJ2-2,NA,CASSNTGQHTGELFF,TGTGCCAGCAGCAACACTGGACAGCACACCGGGGAGCTGTTTTTT
TRBV30,NA,TRBJ1-6,TRBD1,CAWGDRGDSPLHF,TGTGCCTGGGGGGACAGGGGGGATTCACCCCTCCACTTT
TRBV6-4,NA,TRBJ1-1,NA,CASSDSGSEAFF,TGTGCCAGCAGTGACTCCGGGTCTGAAGCTTTCTTT
TRBV5-6,once,TRBJ2-1,NA,CASSNYNEQFF,TGTGCCAGCAGCAATTACAATGAGCAGTTCTTC
TRBV7-2,NA,TRBJ2-5,NA,CASSLAWDFQTQYF,TGTGCCAGCAGCTTAGCGTGGGACTTCCAGACCCAGTACTTC